This T cell receptor (beta chain) was recovered during a study of T cells in Graves' hyperthyroidism and ophthalmopathy. The wider study: Staff took peripheral blood when the initial diagnosis was made, before any treatment began.

Germline V lookup: CDR1 MDHEN, CDR2 SYDVKM. V lost 6 bases to trimming and J lost 6 bases; unmatched junction nucleotides: 9. The CDR3 is 14 amino acids. Diagnosis of hyperthyroidism was new in patients aged 18 to 65, and its duration was under 2 months. 9.5 to 10 ml fresh peripheral blood yielded the PBMCs. This clonotype was counted ten times or more. What it binds is unknown. Study observations and caveats: Ophthalmopathy got predicted by the model a median approximately 6 months before its onset.

TCR beta CDR3 region amplification was performed from RNA transcripts. Carried out on the TCR CDR3, a first-round RT-PCR used the HTBI primer set. TCRdb fed the multiplex PCR reads into MiXCR, producing one record per CDR3 protein. The repertoire holds approximately 590,000 distinct CDR3 sequences, 15% to 18% seen once, with roughly 6.6% in the top ten. This sequence joins TRBV28 and TRBJ2-7, with TRBD2 matching over 9 bases. The sequenced material came from blood. This receptor was taken from a young woman with Graves' hyperthyroidism. The CDR3 region is CASSFRVREGEQYF. CDR3 nucleotide sequence: TGTGCCAGCAGCTTCCGGGTGCGGGAGGGCGAGCAGTACTTC.